The rows below give T cell receptor beta chains drawn from one sample of a study of T-cell reconstitution after alpha-beta-depleted transplantation in children. From the PCR reads, TCRdb called clonotypes with MiXCR, one entry per CDR3 protein. The sample shows a few hundred thousand distinct CDR3 sequences, approximately 12% of them seen only once. The starting material was PBMCs from the stem cell graft donor, obtained from the stem cell graft. Receptor source: a human donor who donated a stem cell graft to a child with combined immunodeficiency. CDR3s include the opening cysteine and the closing phenylalanine or tryptophan. Each record gives: V gene, J gene, CDR3 protein.

TRBV7-2	TRBJ2-2	CATGTSGGIKNTGELFF
TRBV4-2	TRBJ1-2	CASSQGDGYTF
TRBV6-1	TRBJ1-2	CASSQEGWGQENYGYTF
TRBV11-1	TRBJ2-2	CASSKTSGDLQNTGELFF
TRBV10-3	TRBJ2-4	CAISERAGENIQYF
TRBV24-1	TRBJ2-3	CATSAPPAEPDTQYF
TRBV12-3/TRBV12-4	TRBJ2-5	CASSEGAGDQETQYF
TRBV24-1	TRBJ2-1	CATSDLGRGRVNEQFF
TRBV20-1	TRBJ2-7	CSARWTGDLSGLTGNLYEQYF
TRBV12-3/TRBV12-4	TRBJ1-3	CASSRDSGNTIYF
TRBV30	TRBJ2-7	CAWSEQGVPYEQYF
TRBV7-6	TRBJ2-5	CASSLARGWEETQYF
TRBV7-8	TRBJ1-4	CASSPLRNIFTEKLFF